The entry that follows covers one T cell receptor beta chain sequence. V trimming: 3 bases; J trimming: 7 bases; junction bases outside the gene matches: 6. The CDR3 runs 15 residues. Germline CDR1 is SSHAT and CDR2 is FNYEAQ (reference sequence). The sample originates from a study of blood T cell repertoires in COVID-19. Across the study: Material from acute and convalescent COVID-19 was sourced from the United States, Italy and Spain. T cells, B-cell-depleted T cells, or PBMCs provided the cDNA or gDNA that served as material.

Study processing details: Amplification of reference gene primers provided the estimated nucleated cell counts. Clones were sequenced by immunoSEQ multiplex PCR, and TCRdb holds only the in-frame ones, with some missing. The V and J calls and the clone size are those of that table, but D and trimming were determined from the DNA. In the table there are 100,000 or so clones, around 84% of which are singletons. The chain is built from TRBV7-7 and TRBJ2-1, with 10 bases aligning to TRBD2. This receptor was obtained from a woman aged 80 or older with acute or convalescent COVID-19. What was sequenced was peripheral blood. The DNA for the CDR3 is TGTGCCAGCAGCTTTTCGCTAGCGGGAGAAAATGAGCAGTTCTTC. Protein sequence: CASSFSLAGENEQFF.